The clone carrying this T cell receptor (beta chain) has ten or more counts. The antigen remains unidentified. The data stem from a study of breast tumors, draining lymph nodes, adjacent tissues. General study results and limits: Tumor repertoires ranked between lymph nodes and nontumor tissue in diversity, with V and J gene preferences. Luminal-like breast cancer showed significantly greater tumor-nontumor repertoire similarity than basal-like breast cancer did.

In TCRdb, the multiplex PCR reads were re-called with MiXCR into one record per CDR3 protein. The sample contains 160,000 or so distinct CDR3 sequences, approximately 33% of which appear only once. The CDR3 totals 11 residues. The ends were cut back, 1 base at V and 9 bases at J, with 4 bases in the middle. CDR1 is LGHDT, CDR2 YNNKEL, per germline (reference sequence). Samples came from axillary lymph nodes draining the breast cancer. The V and J genes are TRBV3-1 and TRBJ2-1; D call uncertain. Material for sequencing was axillary lymph node tissue. The clonotype was recovered from a female donor with breast cancer. Some clones in this sample may be carry-over from other donors' samples. The CDR3 spells CASSQAVEQFF. CDR3 in DNA: TGTGCCAGCAGCCAAGCGGTTGAGCAGTTCTTC.